This entry features one TCR beta chain sequence. No antigen is known for it. PCR used 60 Vbeta primers and 13 Jbeta primers. Repertoires were generated with immunoSEQ multiplex PCR, while TCRdb's copy carries only in-frame clones and drops some. The table includes approximately 120,000 clones, over 65% detected once. Germline loops: CDR1 MGHRA, CDR2 YSYEKL. The CDR3 has 13 residues. Deletions cut 3 bases from V and 4 bases from J, with 7 bases between. The data derive from a study of cytomegalovirus exposure and HLA in healthy donors. Study-wide results and limits: As confirmed in vitro, a few CMV-associated chains were specific for CMV antigens. TCR beta chains numbering some 160 were designated cytomegalovirus-associated.

The V gene is TRBV4-1, the J gene TRBJ1-5; maybe TRBD1 (5 bases). The clonotype originates from a man in his forties or fifties in good health and CMV-seropositive. Sample: PBMCs. CDR3 nucleotide sequence: TGCGCCAGCAGCCAGGGGGGTAATCAGCCCCAGCATTTT. Its translation: CASSQGGNQPQHF.